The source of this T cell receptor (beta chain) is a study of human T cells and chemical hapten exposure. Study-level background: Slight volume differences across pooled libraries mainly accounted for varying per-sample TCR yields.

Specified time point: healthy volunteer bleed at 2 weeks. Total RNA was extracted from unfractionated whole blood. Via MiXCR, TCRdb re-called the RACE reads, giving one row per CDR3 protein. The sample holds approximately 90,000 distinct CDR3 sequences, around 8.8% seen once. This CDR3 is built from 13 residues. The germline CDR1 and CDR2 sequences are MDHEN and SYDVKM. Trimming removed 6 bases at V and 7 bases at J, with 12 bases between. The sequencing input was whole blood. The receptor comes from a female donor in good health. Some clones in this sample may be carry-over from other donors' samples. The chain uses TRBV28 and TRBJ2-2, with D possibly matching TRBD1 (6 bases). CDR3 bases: TGTGCCAGCAGACGACAGGTGATCGGGGAGCTGTTTTTT. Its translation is CASRRQVIGELFF.